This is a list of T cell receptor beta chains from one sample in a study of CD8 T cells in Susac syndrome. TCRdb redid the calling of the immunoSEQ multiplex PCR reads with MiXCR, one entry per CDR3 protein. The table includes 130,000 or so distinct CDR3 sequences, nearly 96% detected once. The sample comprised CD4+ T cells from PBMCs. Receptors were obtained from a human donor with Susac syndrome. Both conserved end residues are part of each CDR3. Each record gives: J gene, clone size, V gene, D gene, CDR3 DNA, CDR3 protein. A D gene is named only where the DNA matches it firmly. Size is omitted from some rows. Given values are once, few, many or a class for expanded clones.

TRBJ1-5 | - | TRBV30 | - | TGTGCCTGGAGTGTAGGCAGAAAGAATCAGCCCCAGCATTTT | CAWSVGRKNQPQHF
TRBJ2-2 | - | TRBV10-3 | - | TGTGCCATCAGTGAAAAGGCAAAGAACACCGGGGAGCTGTTTTTT | CAISEKAKNTGELFF
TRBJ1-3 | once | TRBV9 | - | TGTGCCAGCAGCGTACGGCCTGACTCTGGAAACACCATATATTTT | CASSVRPDSGNTIYF
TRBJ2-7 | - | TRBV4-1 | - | TGCGCCAGCAGCCAAGATCGAGCCAGGGTCTACGAGCAGTACTTC | CASSQDRARVYEQYF
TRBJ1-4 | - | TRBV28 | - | TGTGCCAGCAGTCTAGGGTTTGCTGAAAAACTGTTTTTT | CASSLGFAEKLFF
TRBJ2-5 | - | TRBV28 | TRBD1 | TGTGCCACCCTCAGTTCGACAGGGCAAGAGACCCAGTACTTC | CATLSSTGQETQYF
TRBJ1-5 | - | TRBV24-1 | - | TGTGCCACCAGTATCGGGGGGGGTGGCAATCAGCCCCAGCATTTT | CATSIGGGGNQPQHF
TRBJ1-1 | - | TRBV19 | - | TGTGCCAGTGGGAGGGCGCCTACTGAAGCTTTCTTT | CASGRAPTEAFF
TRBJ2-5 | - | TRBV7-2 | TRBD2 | TGTGCCAGCAGCTTAGGGAGCGGGAGGGCCAAAGAGACCCAGTACTTC | CASSLGSGRAKETQYF
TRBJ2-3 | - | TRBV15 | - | TGTGCCACCAGCAGATCCGTGGGACGGATCACAGATACGCAGTATTTT | CATSRSVGRITDTQYF
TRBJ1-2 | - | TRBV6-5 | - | TGTGCCAGCAAGGGCGGGGTGAACTATGGCTACACCTTC | CASKGGVNYGYTF
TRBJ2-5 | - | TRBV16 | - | TGTGCCAGCAGCCAAGAAACCCCAGAGACCCAGTACTTC | CASSQETPETQYF
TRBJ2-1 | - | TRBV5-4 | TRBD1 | TGTGCCAGCAGACAGGGACAGGGAATCTACAATGAGCAGTTCTTC | CASRQGQGIYNEQFF
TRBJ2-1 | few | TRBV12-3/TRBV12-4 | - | TGTGCCAGCAGTTTGGGACGACTCAATGAGCAGTTCTTC | CASSLGRLNEQFF
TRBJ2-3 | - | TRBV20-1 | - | TGCAGTGCCGTGCCGGGAGTGAGGACAGATACGCAGTATTTT | CSAVPGVRTDTQYF
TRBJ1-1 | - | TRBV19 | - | TGTGCCAGTAGTATCCCACCGAACACTGAAGCTTTCTTT | CASSIPPNTEAFF
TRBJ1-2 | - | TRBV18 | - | TGTGCCAGCTCACCACGGTCGGAGGTGTTAGGCTACACCTTC | CASSPRSEVLGYTF
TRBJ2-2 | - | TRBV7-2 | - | TGTGCCAGCAGCCCTCCCGCCGGGGAGCTGTTTTTT | CASSPPAGELFF
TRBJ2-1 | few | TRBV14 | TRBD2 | TGTGCCAGCAGCCAGGGCGGGAGCTCCTACAATGAGCAGTTCTTC | CASSQGGSSYNEQFF
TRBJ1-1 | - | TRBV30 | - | TGTGCCGCTCCGGGACAGAACACTGAAGCTTTCTTT | CAAPGQNTEAFF
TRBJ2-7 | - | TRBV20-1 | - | TGCAGTGCTAGCAGGACCTACGAGCAGTACTTC | CSASRTYEQYF
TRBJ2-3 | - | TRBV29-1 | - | TGCAGCGTTGGGGGAGGAAGCACAGATACGCAGTATTTT | CSVGGGSTDTQYF
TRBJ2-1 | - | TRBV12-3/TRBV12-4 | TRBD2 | TGTGCCAGCAGTCGGACTAGCGGGACCTACAATGAGCAGTTCTTC | CASSRTSGTYNEQFF
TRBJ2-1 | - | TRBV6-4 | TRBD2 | TGTGCCAGCAGTGACTCGACTAGCGGGAGCAATGAGCAGTTCTTC | CASSDSTSGSNEQFF
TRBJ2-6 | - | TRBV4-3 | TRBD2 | TGCGCCAGCAGTCCCGGGGGGATCTCTGGGGCCAACGTCCTGACTTTC | CASSPGGISGANVLTF
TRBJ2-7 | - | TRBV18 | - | TGTGCCAGCTCACCCGGCGCTACTAGCTCCTACGAGCAGTACTTC | CASSPGATSSYEQYF
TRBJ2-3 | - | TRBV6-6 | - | TGTGCCAGCAGTTCCCCGCCGTACCGCCCCACAGATACGCAGTATTTT | CASSSPPYRPTDTQYF
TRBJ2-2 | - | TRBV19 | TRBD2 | TGTGCCAGTAGTATGGAAAACGGGAGGCCTTACACCGGGGAGCTGTTTTTT | CASSMENGRPYTGELFF
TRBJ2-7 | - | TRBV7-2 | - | TGTGCCAGCAGCTTAGACAGCCCCTCCTACGAGCAGTACTTC | CASSLDSPSYEQYF
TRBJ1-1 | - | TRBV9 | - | TGTGCCAGCAGCCGTAATCTACCCGGGAACACTGAAGCTTTCTTT | CASSRNLPGNTEAFF
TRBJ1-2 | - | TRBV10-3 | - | TGTGCCATCAGTGAGTCGGCGAACTATGGCTACACCTTC | CAISESANYGYTF